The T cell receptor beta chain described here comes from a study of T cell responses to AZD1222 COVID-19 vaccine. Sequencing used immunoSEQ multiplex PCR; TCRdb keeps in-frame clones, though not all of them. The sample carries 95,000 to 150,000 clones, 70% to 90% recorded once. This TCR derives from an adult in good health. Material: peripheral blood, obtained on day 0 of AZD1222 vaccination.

The CDR3 sequence: CATGTSGSTQYF. As DNA, the CDR3 is TGCGCCACCGGGACTAGCGGGTCAACGCAGTATTTT. V usage is TRBV10-1 and J usage is TRBJ2-3, with 12 bases matching TRBD2. The germline CDR1 and CDR2 sequences are WNHNN and SYGVQD (reference sequence). V gave up 10 bases and J gave up 9 bases; unmatched junction bases: 5. The CDR3 sequence is 12 residues long.